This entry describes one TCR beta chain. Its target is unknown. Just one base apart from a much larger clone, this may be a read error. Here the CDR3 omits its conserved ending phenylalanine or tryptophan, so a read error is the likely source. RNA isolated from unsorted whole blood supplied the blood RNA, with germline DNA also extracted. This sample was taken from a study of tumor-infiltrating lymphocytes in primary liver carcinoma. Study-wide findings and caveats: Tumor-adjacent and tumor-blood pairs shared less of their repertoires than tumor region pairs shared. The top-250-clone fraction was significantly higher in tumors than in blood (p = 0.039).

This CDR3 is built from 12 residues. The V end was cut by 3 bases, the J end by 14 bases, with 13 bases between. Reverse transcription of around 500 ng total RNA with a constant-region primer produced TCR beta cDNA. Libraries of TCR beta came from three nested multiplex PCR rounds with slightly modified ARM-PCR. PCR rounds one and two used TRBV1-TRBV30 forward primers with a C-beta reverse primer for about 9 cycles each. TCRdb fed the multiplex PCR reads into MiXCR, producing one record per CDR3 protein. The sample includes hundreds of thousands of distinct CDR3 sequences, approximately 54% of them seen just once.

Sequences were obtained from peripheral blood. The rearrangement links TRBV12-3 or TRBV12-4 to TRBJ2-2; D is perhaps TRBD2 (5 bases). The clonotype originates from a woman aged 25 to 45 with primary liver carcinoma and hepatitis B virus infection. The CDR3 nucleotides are TGTGCCAGCAGTTTTAGCGAAGTATTCCTGTTTTTG. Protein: CASSFSEVFLFL.